This T cell receptor beta chain was retrieved from a study of T cell repertoires in cytomegalovirus infection. Overall study context: Public TCR beta signatures indicated both CMV infection and matching HLA type. Study observations and caveats: Summed frequency of shared TCR beta families picked out CMV carriers who also had the relevant HLA. HLA-C-restricted TCR beta clonotypes specific for CMV led the ex vivo response.

This clonotype was seen a handful of times. Its antigen is not known. TCRdb processed the reads anew with MiXCR; each CDR3 protein has one entry. Among about 400,000 distinct CDR3 sequences, 18% were seen once, and the ten largest hold 8.7%. Trimming at V came to 3 bases and at J to 2 bases, leaving 6 bases not matched to a gene. The germline gives CDR1 LGHNA, CDR2 YSLEER. There are 15 residues in the CDR3. The sequence derives from a human donor in good health (CMV status not recorded). Some clones in this sample may be carry-over from other donors' samples. Sequencing was done on a sample of PBMCs. This chain joins TRBV4-3 and TRBJ1-2; 7 bases map to TRBD1. As DNA, the CDR3 is TGCGCCAGCAGCCATACGGACAGGCGGAACTATGGCTACACCTTC. It specifies CASSHTDRRNYGYTF.